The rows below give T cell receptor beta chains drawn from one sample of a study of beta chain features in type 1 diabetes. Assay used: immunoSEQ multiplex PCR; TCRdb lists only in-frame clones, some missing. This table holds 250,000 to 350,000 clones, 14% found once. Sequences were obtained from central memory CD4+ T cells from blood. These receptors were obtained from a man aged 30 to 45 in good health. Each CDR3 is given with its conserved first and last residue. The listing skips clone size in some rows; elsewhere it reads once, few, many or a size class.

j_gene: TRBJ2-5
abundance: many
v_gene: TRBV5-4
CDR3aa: CASSVLGETQYF

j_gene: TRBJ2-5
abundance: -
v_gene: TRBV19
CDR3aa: CASRTTTGQETQYF

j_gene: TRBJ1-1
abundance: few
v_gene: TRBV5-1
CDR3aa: CASRGTGALTEAFF

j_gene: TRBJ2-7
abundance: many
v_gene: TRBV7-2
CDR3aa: CASSPVGGEQYF

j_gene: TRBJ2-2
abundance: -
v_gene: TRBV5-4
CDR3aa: CASSYGLSRTNTGELFF

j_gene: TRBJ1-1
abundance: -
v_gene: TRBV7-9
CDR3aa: CASSPDRANTEAFF

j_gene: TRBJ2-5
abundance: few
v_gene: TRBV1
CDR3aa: CTSSQVVYDRRKGETQYF

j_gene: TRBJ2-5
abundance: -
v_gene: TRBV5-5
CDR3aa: CASSLGSRLAGETQYF

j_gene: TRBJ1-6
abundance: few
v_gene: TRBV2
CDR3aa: CATHWASGNSPLHF

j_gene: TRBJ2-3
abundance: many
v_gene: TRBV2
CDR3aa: CASGTSGFRTDTQYF

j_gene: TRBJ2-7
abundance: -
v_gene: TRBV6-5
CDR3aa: CASSPSRTAYEQYF

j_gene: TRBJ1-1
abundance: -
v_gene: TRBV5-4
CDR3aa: CASSLKGVNTEAFF

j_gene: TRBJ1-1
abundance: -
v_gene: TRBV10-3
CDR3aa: CAISPPRRGRPNTEAFF

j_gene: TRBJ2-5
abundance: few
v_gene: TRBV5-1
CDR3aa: CASSLTGHQQETQYF

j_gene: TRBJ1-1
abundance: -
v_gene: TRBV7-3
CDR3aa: CASSLDGNLNTEAFF

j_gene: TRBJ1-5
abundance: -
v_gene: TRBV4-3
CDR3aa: CASSQDRAGSGQPQHF

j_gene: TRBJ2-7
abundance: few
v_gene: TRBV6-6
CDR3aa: CASSSPSQGYEQYF

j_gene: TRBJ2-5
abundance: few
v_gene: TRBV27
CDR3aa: CASSFLAGVGETQYF

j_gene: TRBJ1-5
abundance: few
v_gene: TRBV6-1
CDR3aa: CASSEEAQGMSQHF

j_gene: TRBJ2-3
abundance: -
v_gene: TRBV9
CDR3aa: CASSATSGRALSTDTQYF

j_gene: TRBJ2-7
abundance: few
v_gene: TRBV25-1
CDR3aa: CASSDLSSYEQYF

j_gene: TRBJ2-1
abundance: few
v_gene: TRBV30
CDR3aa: CAWQLADGSPIYNEQFF

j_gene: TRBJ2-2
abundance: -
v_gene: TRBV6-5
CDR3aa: CASSYPGTGGPGELFF

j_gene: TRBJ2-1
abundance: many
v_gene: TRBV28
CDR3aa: CASSARDEQFF

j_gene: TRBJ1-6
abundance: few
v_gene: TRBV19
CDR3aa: CASNEGRGNSPLHF

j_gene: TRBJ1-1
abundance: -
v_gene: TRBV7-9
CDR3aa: CASSAGQAFMNTEAFF

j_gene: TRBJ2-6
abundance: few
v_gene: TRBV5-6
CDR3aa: CASSPQRSWSGANVLTF

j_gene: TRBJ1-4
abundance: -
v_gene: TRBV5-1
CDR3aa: CASSPGFTEKLFF

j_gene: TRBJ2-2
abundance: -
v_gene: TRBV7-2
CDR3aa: CASSQESPGELFF

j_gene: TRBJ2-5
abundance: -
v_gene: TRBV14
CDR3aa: CASSQDKVRGETQYF

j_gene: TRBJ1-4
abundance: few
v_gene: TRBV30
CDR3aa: CAWSAGVPEKLFF

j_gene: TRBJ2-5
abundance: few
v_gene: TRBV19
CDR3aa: CASSRTGGGETQYF

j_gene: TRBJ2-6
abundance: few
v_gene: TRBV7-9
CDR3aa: CASSLTSSGANVLTF

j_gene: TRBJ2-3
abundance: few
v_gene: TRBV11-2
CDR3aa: CASSPRGGEGDTQYF

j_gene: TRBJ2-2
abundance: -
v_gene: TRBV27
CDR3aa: CASKRQVNTGELFF

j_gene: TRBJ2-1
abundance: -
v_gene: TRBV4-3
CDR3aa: CASSQPRGGSEQFF

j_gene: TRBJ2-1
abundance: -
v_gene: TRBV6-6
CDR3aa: CASVRDGKPWPFF

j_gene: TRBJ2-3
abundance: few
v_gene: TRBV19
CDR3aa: CASSTDRGRADTQYF

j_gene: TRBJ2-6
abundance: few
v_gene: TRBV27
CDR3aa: CASSPRGSGANVLTF

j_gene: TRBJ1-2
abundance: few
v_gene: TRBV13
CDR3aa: CASSSGYRTTGYTF

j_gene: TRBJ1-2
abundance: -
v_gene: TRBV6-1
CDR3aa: CASSPGGGTAYGYTF

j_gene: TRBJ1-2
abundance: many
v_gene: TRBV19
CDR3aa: CASSHALGYTF

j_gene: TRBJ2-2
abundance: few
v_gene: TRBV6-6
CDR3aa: CASSQTAGRRTGELFF

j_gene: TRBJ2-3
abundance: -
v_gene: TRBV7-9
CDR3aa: CASSLGRSSTDTQYF

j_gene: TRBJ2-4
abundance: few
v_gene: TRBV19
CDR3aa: CASSMGFSAKNIQYF

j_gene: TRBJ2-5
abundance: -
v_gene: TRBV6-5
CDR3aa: CASSYSNREETQYF

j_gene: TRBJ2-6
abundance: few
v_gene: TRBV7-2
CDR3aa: CASSSHLSGANVLTF

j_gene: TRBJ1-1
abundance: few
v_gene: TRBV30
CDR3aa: CAWSVTVNTEAFF

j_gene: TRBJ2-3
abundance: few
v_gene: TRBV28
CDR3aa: CATAGGGLSDTQYF

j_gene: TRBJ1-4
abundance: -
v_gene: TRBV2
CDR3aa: CAIGMINEELFF

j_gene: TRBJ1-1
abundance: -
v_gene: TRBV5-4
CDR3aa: CASSNKGYTEAFF

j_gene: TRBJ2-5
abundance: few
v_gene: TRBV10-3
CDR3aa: CAISVGDNQETQYF

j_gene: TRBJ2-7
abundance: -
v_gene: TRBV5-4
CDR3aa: CASSSGTEYYEQYF